This T cell receptor (beta chain) was observed in a study of cytomegalovirus exposure and HLA in healthy donors. General study results and limits: TCR beta V segments were, for the most part, productive about 90% or about 30% of the time in an earlier analysis.

This clone came up a few times. Antigen specificity is unknown. Primers included in the PCR were 60 Vbeta and 13 Jbeta primers. Some clones are missing from TCRdb's copy, which holds only in-frame ones; the method was immunoSEQ multiplex PCR. The repertoire holds roughly 97,000 clones, with approximately 9% as singletons. While unrecorded immune exposures were likely, the donors were nominally healthy when sampled. This CDR3 has 12 residues. Germline CDR1 reads GTSNPN; CDR2 reads SVGIG (reference sequence). V gave up 4 bases and J gave up 4 bases, with 10 bases separating them. The TCR sequence derives from a man in his fifties or sixties in good health and CMV-seropositive. V and J are TRBV30 and TRBJ1-1; D remains ambiguous. Source material: PBMCs. Here the CDR3 reads CAWTSAVTEAFF. For the CDR3, the DNA is TGTGCCTGGACGTCTGCAGTCACTGAAGCTTTCTTT. Complete variable domain (other parts from reference TRBV30 and TRBJ1-1): SQTIHQWPATLVQPVGSPLSLECTVEGTSNPNLYWYRQAAGRGLQLLFYSVGIGQISSEVPQNLSASRPQDRQFILSSKKLLLSDSGFYLCAWTSAVTEAFFGQGTRLTVV.